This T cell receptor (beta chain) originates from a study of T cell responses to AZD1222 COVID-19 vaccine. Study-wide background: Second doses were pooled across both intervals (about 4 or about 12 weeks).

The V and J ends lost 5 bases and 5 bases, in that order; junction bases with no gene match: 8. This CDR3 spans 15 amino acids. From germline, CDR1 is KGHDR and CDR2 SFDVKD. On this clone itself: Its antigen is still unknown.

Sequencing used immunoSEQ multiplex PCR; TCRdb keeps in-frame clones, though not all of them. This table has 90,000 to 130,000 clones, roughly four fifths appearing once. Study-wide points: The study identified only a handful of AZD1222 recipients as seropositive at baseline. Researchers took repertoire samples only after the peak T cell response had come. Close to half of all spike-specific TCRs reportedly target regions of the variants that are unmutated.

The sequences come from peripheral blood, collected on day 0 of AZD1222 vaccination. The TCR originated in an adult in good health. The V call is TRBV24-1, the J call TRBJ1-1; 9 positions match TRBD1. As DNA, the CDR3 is TGTGCCACCAGTGGTATTACAGGGGGCGGAACTGAAGCTTTCTTT. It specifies CATSGITGGGTEAFF.